This T cell receptor beta chain was captured in a study of Graves' ophthalmopathy and Graves' hyperthyroidism. V lost 5 bases to trimming and J lost 6 bases, with 10 bases between them. Looked up from germline, CDR1 is SEHNR and CDR2 is FQNEAQ (reference sequence). The CDR3 totals 12 residues. Ten or more counts support this clonotype. Using RNA transcripts, the TCR beta CDR3 regions were amplified. The authors performed first-round RT-PCR with HTBI primers and then a second-round multiplex PCR. Each CDR3 protein gets one entry after TCRdb re-called the multiplex PCR reads with MiXCR. The repertoire holds 500,000 to 800,000 distinct CDR3 sequences, with more than 40% as singletons.

The V gene is TRBV7-9, the J gene TRBJ1-1; D not certain. Source material: peripheral blood. The TCR was taken from an adult man with Graves' ophthalmopathy. The CDR3 region has the DNA TGTGCCAGCAGCGCCGACATCTCTGAAGCTTTCTTT. Amino acids: CASSADISEAFF.